Listed below are T cell receptor beta chains from one sample, sequenced in a study of blood T cells in healthy people across ages. TCRdb re-analysed the 5' RACE reads in MiXCR, keeping a single row per CDR3 protein. There are roughly 1.5 million distinct CDR3 sequences in the sample; 35% to 45% occur only once, and more than 4% lies in the top ten. What was sequenced was blood. These receptors were collected from a woman aged 18-29 years in good health. CDR3s include the opening cysteine and the closing phenylalanine or tryptophan.

j_call v_call cdr3_aa
TRBJ1-1 TRBV7-9 CASRSYEGARTEAFF
TRBJ1-6 TRBV6-6 CASTKRETGDSPLHF
TRBJ1-2 TRBV4-3 CASSQERVRVYGYTF
TRBJ2-1 TRBV15 CATSSLLAGRGSYNEQFF
TRBJ1-2 TRBV20-1 CSARDPRAYGYTF
TRBJ2-4 TRBV12-3/TRBV12-4 CASTDLAGVGKNIQYF
TRBJ1-1 TRBV6-2/TRBV6-3 CASRRDSANTEAFF
TRBJ2-7 TRBV10-3 CAISWDSNEQYF
TRBJ2-5 TRBV15 CATSREKNFPQETQYF
TRBJ2-3 TRBV20-1 CSASRAHTGTQYF
TRBJ2-3 TRBV5-1 CASSRGQDRADTQYF
TRBJ2-5 TRBV7-3 CASSFHNLWDEQYF
TRBJ2-1 TRBV9 CASSPQLALNEQFF
TRBJ2-7 TRBV24-1 CATSGSGGQREQYF
TRBJ2-5 TRBV20-1 CSARDNLGQETQYF
TRBJ2-2 TRBV5-6 CASSWSSNTGELFF
TRBJ1-1 TRBV3-1 CASSRGGATRNTEAFF
TRBJ2-1 TRBV4-1 CASSQDLRGSQFF
TRBJ2-1 TRBV27 CASGQGIAYNEQFF
TRBJ1-2 TRBV12-3/TRBV12-4 CASSRLPRGSVYGYTF
TRBJ1-2 TRBV3-1 CASSQVSGDYGYTF
TRBJ2-6 TRBV20-1 CSARADSGANVPTF
TRBJ2-7 TRBV2 CATNLPGQGVYEQYF
TRBJ1-2 TRBV6-5 CASSYGGATYGYTF
TRBJ2-5 TRBV20-1 CSARGTSEGTQYF
TRBJ2-7 TRBV10-3 CAISSASSYEQYF
TRBJ2-5 TRBV5-5 CASSLDDRGGVTQYF
TRBJ1-1 TRBV4-1 CASSQGPPLGAEAFF
TRBJ2-7 TRBV6-2/TRBV6-3 CASSTGVPYNEQYF
TRBJ2-1 TRBV7-2 CASSLAPGTQKSRQFF
TRBJ1-2 TRBV3-1 CASSPTFGGVYFGYTF
TRBJ2-7 TRBV6-6 CAREWAYEQYF
TRBJ2-1 TRBV19 CASSISGTVTNEQFF
TRBJ1-4 TRBV5-8 CASSLATRGPEKLFF
TRBJ2-7 TRBV7-2 CASSFPGQPYEQYF
TRBJ2-1 TRBV6-5 CASSLRGTGYNEQFF
TRBJ2-1 TRBV30 CAWRPNWGGTHNEQFF
TRBJ2-3 TRBV25-1 CATLLPGTGGPDTQYF
TRBJ1-1 TRBV9 CASSPLRTESTEAFF
TRBJ2-3 TRBV20-1 CSARDSQSSPDTQYF
TRBJ2-3 TRBV2 CASLAGPDTQYF
TRBJ2-5 TRBV2 CASSELAGGPGWQETQYF
TRBJ2-3 TRBV20-1 CSASLGTTDTQYF
TRBJ1-5 TRBV10-2 CASSALTGLDQPQHF
TRBJ2-6 TRBV6-1 CASSMDSRSSGANVLTF
TRBJ2-3 TRBV6-1 CASRQGVALDTQYF
TRBJ2-7 TRBV25-1 CASRRTVAYEQYF
TRBJ2-1 TRBV25-1 CASSPRLAGTVDEQFF
TRBJ2-3 TRBV18 CASSPPRGKGDTQYF
TRBJ2-1 TRBV5-1 CASSLAGTSKQFF
TRBJ2-5 TRBV5-1 CASSPDRGSGNEQYF
TRBJ1-2 TRBV7-9 CASSADSYGYTF
TRBJ2-1 TRBV7-2 CASRKTGNPYNEQFF
TRBJ2-7 TRBV7-2 CASSLVGGENYEQYF